A single sample is the source of the 21 T cell receptor beta chains below, sequenced in a study of immune cell composition in non-small cell lung cancer. Clones were sequenced by immunoSEQ multiplex PCR, and TCRdb holds only the in-frame ones, with some missing. Among more than 15,000 clones, just over 75% were seen once, and the ten largest hold roughly 9.2%. Normal lung was sampled as far from the tumour as possible, at least 3 cm. These data were also filed under a second study, of CD4 T cells in lung cancer.

The sample taken for sequencing was non-adjacent lung tissue. Receptor source: a human donor with non-small cell lung cancer.

The chain joins TRBV5-1 to TRBJ1-1; 8 bases map to TRBD1. Germline trimming cut 5 bases from V and 1 base from J; bases unmatched to any gene: 7. The CDR3 has 15 residues. Germline V gene data show CDR1 as SGHRS and CDR2 as YFSETQ. The chain's CDR3 is CASSTQGAKNTEAFF. The CDR3 region has the DNA TGCGCCAGCAGTACCCAGGGGGCGAAGAACACTGAAGCTTTCTTT.

The chain links TRBV7-2 to TRBJ1-5; no definite D call. The CDR3 consists of 12 residues. In germline, CDR1 is SGHTA, CDR2 FQGNSA. V was cut by 1 base and J by 5 bases, with 3 bases left in between. CDR3 in amino acids: CASSLDHQPQHF. The CDR3 nucleotides are TGTGCCAGCAGCTTAGACCATCAGCCCCAGCATTTT.

The chain uses TRBV5-6 and TRBJ2-3; tentatively, D is TRBD2 (6 bases). V shed 6 bases and J shed 0 bases, with 11 bases lying between them. Germline CDR1 is SGHDT and CDR2 is YYEEEE. The CDR3 has 14 amino acids. This CDR3 is CASNWEASTDTQYF. The CDR3 nucleotides read TGTGCCAGCAACTGGGAGGCTAGCACAGATACGCAGTATTTT.

The genes are TRBV11-3 and TRBJ2-3; TRBD2 agrees at 12 bases. Germline loops: CDR1 SGHNT, CDR2 YENEEA. J was trimmed by 0 bases and V by 8 bases; bases with no gene match: 12. CDR3 length: 18 amino acids. The CDR3 sequence is CASGGGLAGGRSTDTQYF. CDR3 nucleotides: TGTGCCAGCGGCGGCGGGCTAGCGGGGGGGCGAAGCACAGATACGCAGTATTTT. The full variable domain, its missing parts supplied by reference TRBV11-3 and TRBJ2-3, is EAGVVQSPRYKIIEKKQPVAFWCNPISGHNTLYWYLQNLGQGPELLIRYENEEAVDDSQLPKDRFSAERLKGVDSTLKIQPAELGDSAVYLCASGGGLAGGRSTDTQYFGPGTRLTVL.

This clone is judged medium-sized. The chain recombines TRBV7-2 with TRBJ1-5; TRBD1 aligns across 9 bases. The CDR3 length is 15 residues. The V segment lost 0 bases and the J segment 4 bases; nucleotides outside the gene matches: 1. Per germline, CDR1 SGHTA and CDR2 FQGNSA. CDR3 residues: CASSLAGTGNQPQHF. The CDR3 region has the DNA TGTGCCAGCAGCTTAGCGGGGACAGGGAATCAGCCCCAGCATTTT.

The chain joins TRBV6-1 to TRBJ1-5, with a possible D match to TRBD1 (6 bases). There are 13 residues in the CDR3. Trimming left V 6 bases short and J 5 bases short, with 11 bases between. CDR1 MNHNS and CDR2 SASEGT come from the germline V gene. The CDR3 DNA follows: TGTGCCAGCAGGCTACAGGGAGATCAGCCCCAGCATTTT. This encodes CASRLQGDQPQHF.

This chain links TRBV7-9 with TRBJ1-2; D gene ambiguous. Looked up from germline, CDR1 is SEHNR and CDR2 is FQNEAQ (reference sequence). The V gene lost 8 bases and the J gene lost 8 bases, with 15 bases spanning the gap. The CDR3 contains 12 residues. The DNA of the CDR3 is TGTGCCAGCCAGGCAGGCCTCAAGGGCTACACCTTC. It specifies CASQAGLKGYTF.

The V call is TRBV19, the J call TRBJ2-1; the match to TRBD1 covers 9 bases. J lost 6 bases, V lost 8 bases, and 8 bases had no gene match. This CDR3 contains 14 residues. Germline CDR1 is LNHDA and CDR2 is SQIVND (reference sequence). CDR3 sequence: CASGRTGDINEQFF. The CDR3 nucleotides are TGTGCCAGTGGCCGGACAGGGGACATCAATGAGCAGTTCTTC.

The gene calls are TRBV4-2 and TRBJ2-7; D is unresolved. V shed 5 bases and J shed 11 bases, with 16 bases lying between them. The length of the CDR3 is 12 residues. Germline V gives CDR1 LGHNA, CDR2 YNFKEQ. CDR3 DNA: TGTGCCAGCAGCTTGGTTGGTCAAAGGGAGTACTTC. Translating it yields CASSLVGQREYF.

The chain carries TRBV28 and TRBJ1-5; the D is unclear. This CDR3 comprises 14 residues. Germline V CDR1 and CDR2: MDHEN, SYDVKM. Trimming took off 7 bases at V and 6 bases at J, with 16 bases between the two ends. DNA for the CDR3: TGTGCCAGCAACACGTGGGGAGTTGGTCAGCCCCAGCATTTT. This sequence encodes CASNTWGVGQPQHF.

V usage is TRBV9 and J usage is TRBJ1-3; no clear D. The CDR3 has 11 amino acids. The V gene's germline CDR1 is SGDLS and CDR2 YYNGEE. V gave up 5 bases and J gave up 1 base, with 1 base separating them. CDR3 nucleotides: TGTGCCAGCAGGTCTGGAAACACCATATATTTT. It codes for CASRSGNTIYF.

Here the CDR3 DNA reads TGCGCCAGCAGCCCCGGGACAGGGCTTGGAAACACCATATATTTT. Amino acids: CASSPGTGLGNTIYF. V is TRBV5-1 and J is TRBJ1-3, with 9 bases that match TRBD1. CDR1 SGHRS and CDR2 YFSETQ come from the germline V gene. This CDR3 region has 15 residues. The V segment lost 4 bases and the J segment 3 bases; nucleotides outside the gene matches: 5.

The chain has TRBV4-3 and TRBJ2-6; a weak D match, TRBD2 (5 bases). The CDR3 has 16 residues. Trimming pared 4 bases from V and 0 bases from J, leaving 10 bases between. Germline assignment: CDR1 LGHNA and CDR2 YSLEER. The CDR3 DNA is TGCGCCAGCAGCCCCACGAGCGGCTCTGGGGCCAACGTCCTGACTTTC. Translated, it gives CASSPTSGSGANVLTF.

Of note for this clone: A far larger clone is one nucleotide away, so this likely arose from a read error. The chain recombines TRBV13 with TRBJ1-5; D remains ambiguous. Germline CDR1 reads PRHDT; CDR2 reads FYEKMQ (reference sequence). This CDR3 has 12 residues. V lost 6 bases and J 4 bases, leaving 7 bases between the germline ends. The CDR3 nucleotides read TGTGCCAGCAGTGAACCTAATCAGCCCCAGCATTTT. This translates into CASSEPNQPQHF.

V and J are TRBV9 and TRBJ1-2; TRBD1 is a possible D gene (6 bases). The CDR3 is 16 amino acids. Germline CDR1 is SGDLS and CDR2 is YYNGEE. The ends were cut back, 3 bases at V and 2 bases at J, with 17 bases in the middle. The CDR3 bases are TGTGCCAGCAGCGCGCAGACAGGTGGGGCCAACTATGGCTACACCTTC. Encoded protein: CASSAQTGGANYGYTF.

The chain carries TRBV7-2 and TRBJ1-4; tentative D call: TRBD1 (5 bases). Germline loops: CDR1 SGHTA, CDR2 FQGNSA. V was trimmed by 5 bases and J by 0 bases, leaving 13 bases between them. This CDR3 contains 16 residues. CDR3 protein: CASSIQRQSTNEKLFF. CDR3 nucleotide sequence: TGTGCCAGCAGCATTCAACGACAGTCAACTAATGAAAAACTGTTTTTT. The complete variable domain, with remaining parts taken from reference TRBV7-2 and TRBJ1-4, reads GAGVSQSPSNKVTEKGKDVELRCDPISGHTALYWYRQSLGQGLEFLIYFQGNSAPDKSGLPSDRFSAERTGGSVSTLTIQRTQQEDSAVYLCASSIQRQSTNEKLFFGSGTQLSVL.

This chain uses TRBV11-2 with TRBJ1-4, with a weak D call TRBD1 (5 bases). Trimming took 1 base from V and 7 from J, leaving 13 bases between them. Looked up from germline, CDR1 is SGHAT and CDR2 is FQNNGV. CDR3 size: 15 residues. The CDR3: CASSLGGDRGEKLFF. Here the CDR3 DNA reads TGTGCCAGCAGCTTAGGAGGGGACCGAGGTGAAAAACTGTTTTTT.

The chain joins TRBV27 to TRBJ2-1; no clear D gene. The CDR3 totals 16 residues. Trimming took off 5 bases at V and 0 bases at J, with 14 bases between the two ends. Germline V gene data show CDR1 as MNHEY and CDR2 as SMNVEV (reference sequence). The CDR3 here is CASSTYLAGSYNEQFF. The CDR3 DNA reads TGTGCCAGCAGTACCTACCTTGCTGGCTCCTACAATGAGCAGTTCTTC.

The chain combines TRBV28 with TRBJ1-6; D might be TRBD1 (5 bases). Germline V lookup: CDR1 MDHEN, CDR2 SYDVKM. This CDR3 spans 14 amino acids. V shed 10 bases and J shed 9 bases, with 19 bases lying between them. This chain's CDR3 is CATRGISLVSPLHF. The CDR3 coding sequence is TGTGCCACGAGGGGCATCTCCCTAGTTTCACCCCTCCACTTT.

The sample holds one count of this clone. DNA for the CDR3: TGTGCCAGAAGCTTGGTAGCGGGGATCTACAATGAGCAGTTCTTC. It encodes CARSLVAGIYNEQFF. V gene TRBV5-3 combines with J gene TRBJ2-1, with 8 bases matching TRBD2. TRBV5-3 is sorted into the ORF group, with uncertain function. This CDR3 is 15 amino acids long. Unmatched junction bases numbered 2, after V lost 0 bases and J lost 3 bases.

This clone appeared a few times. The chain links TRBV5-1 to TRBJ2-7; 9 bases line up with TRBD2. CDR3 length: 15 residues. Germline V gene data show CDR1 as SGHRS and CDR2 as YFSETQ. Germline trimming cut 1 base from V and 0 bases from J; bases unmatched to any gene: 2. CDR3 protein: CASSLFSGGSYEQYF. The CDR3 coding sequence is TGCGCCAGCAGCTTGTTTAGCGGGGGCTCCTACGAGCAGTACTTC.